Listed below are T cell receptor beta chains from one sample, sequenced in a study of radiotherapy plus CTLA-4 blockade in lung cancer. Method: immunoSEQ multiplex PCR; TCRdb's copy keeps in-frame clones and lacks some. Of around 99,000 clones in the sample, 70% to 90% were seen once. The specimen was peripheral blood, collected from a patient treated with radiotherapy plus ipilimumab. These receptors originate from a human donor with non-small cell lung cancer that progressed on radiotherapy plus ipilimumab. CDR3s include the opening cysteine and the closing phenylalanine or tryptophan. The D gene is left open where the match is weak. Some rows mark clone size as missing; the rest say once, few, many or name a class of expanded clone.

TRBJ1-1,TRBV6-1,TRBD1,.,TGTGCCAGCAGATTGGGACAGTTGAACACTGAAGCTTTCTTT,CASRLGQLNTEAFF
TRBJ2-1,TRBV27,.,.,TGTGCCAGCAGTTTATCGGAGAGTACAGGGCAGTTCTTC,CASSLSESTGQFF
TRBJ2-3,TRBV25-1,.,once,TGTGCCAGCAGTGCCGTAGCGGCTAGCACAGATACGCAGTATTTT,CASSAVAASTDTQYF
TRBJ2-3,TRBV5-1,.,.,TGCGCCAGCAGTCCGGGGTACCCCACAGATACGCAGTATTTT,CASSPGYPTDTQYF
TRBJ1-5,TRBV9,.,.,TGTGCCAGCAATCCGTCAGGAACCAGCAATCGGCCCCAGCATTTT,CASNPSGTSNRPQHF
TRBJ2-5,TRBV18,.,.,TGTGCCAGCTCACGCGGCGGACGGGAGACCCAGTACTTC,CASSRGGRETQYF
TRBJ2-2,TRBV7-9,.,.,TGTGCCAGCAGCCCCCGCCCTGGCGGGGAGCTGTTTTTT,CASSPRPGGELFF
TRBJ2-1,TRBV9,TRBD2,.,TGTGCCAGCAGCGTACTAGCGGGAGGTATCTACAATGAGCAGTTCTTC,CASSVLAGGIYNEQFF
TRBJ2-5,TRBV7-7,TRBD1,once,TGTGCTAGCAGCCCTGGGACAGCCCAAGAGACCCAGTACTTC,CASSPGTAQETQYF
TRBJ2-2,TRBV21-1,.,.,TGTGCCAGCAGCAAAGACGAACACGCGAACACCGGGGAGCTGTTTTTT,CASSKDEHANTGELFF
TRBJ2-7,TRBV6-6,.,.,TGTGCCAGCAGGAATCAAGCACGGAGGCAGTACTTC,CASRNQARRQYF
TRBJ2-5,TRBV5-1,TRBD1,once,TGCGCCAGCAGCTTGGCCGGACAGGGCGGACAAGAGACCCAGTACTTC,CASSLAGQGGQETQYF
TRBJ1-5,TRBV9,.,.,TGTGCCAGCAGCGTAGGTGGCAGTAGCAATCAGCCCCAGCATTTT,CASSVGGSSNQPQHF
TRBJ1-1,TRBV28,.,.,TGTGCCAGCAACGGGCAGGGAAGGACTGAAGCTTTCTTT,CASNGQGRTEAFF
TRBJ1-4,TRBV5-1,TRBD1,.,TGCGCCAGCAGCTTGGCAGGAGGGGGCAGCGGAAATGAAAAACTGTTTTTT,CASSLAGGGSGNEKLFF
TRBJ1-5,TRBV6-1,.,.,TGTGCCAGCAGTGGCGGCCGGAGCAATCAGCCCCAGCATTTT,CASSGGRSNQPQHF
TRBJ2-2,TRBV6-5,TRBD1,.,TGTGCCAGCAGAAGGGACAGGGTGGTCGGGGAGCTGTTTTTT,CASRRDRVVGELFF
TRBJ1-2,TRBV18,TRBD1,.,TGTGCCAGCTCACGCGGGACAGGGAGTGGCTACACCTTC,CASSRGTGSGYTF
TRBJ1-1,TRBV9,.,.,TGTGCCAGCAGCGAAGCGGTTAACACTGAAGCTTTCTTT,CASSEAVNTEAFF
TRBJ2-2,TRBV6-6,TRBD1,.,TGTGCCAGCAGCTCCGGGACAGGGGGGTCCGGGGAGCTGTTTTTT,CASSSGTGGSGELFF
TRBJ1-3,TRBV7-9,.,few,TGTGCCAGCAGATCCACAGGGAGCGGAAACACCATATATTTT,CASRSTGSGNTIYF
TRBJ1-1,TRBV20-1,.,.,TGCAGTGCTAGAGGGCTCACTGAAGCTTTCTTT,CSARGLTEAFF
TRBJ2-1,TRBV7-9,TRBD2,.,TGTGCCAGCAGCTTGACTAGCGGGATAGGGGAGGGGAACAATGAGCAGTTCTTC,CASSLTSGIGEGNNEQFF
TRBJ2-2,TRBV4-1,TRBD2,.,TGCGCCAGCAGTCAACGGAGCGGGAGCGGGAGTACCGGGGAGCTGTTTTTT,CASSQRSGSGSTGELFF
TRBJ2-3,TRBV2,.,.,TGTGCCAGCGACCACAGCGGTCAAGATACGCAGTATTTT,CASDHSGQDTQYF
TRBJ2-3,TRBV6-6,TRBD1,.,TGTGCCAGCAGTGGTAAGGACAGGCTCACAGATACGCAGTATTTT,CASSGKDRLTDTQYF
TRBJ2-3,TRBV29-1,TRBD2,.,TGCAGCGTCGGTCCGGGACTAGCGGCGGATACGCAGTATTTT,CSVGPGLAADTQYF